A selection of T cell receptor beta chains follows, all from one sample in a study of blood T cell repertoires in COVID-19. Sequenced by immunoSEQ multiplex PCR; TCRdb stores in-frame clones only, minus some. The sample lists about 160,000 clones; around 81% were seen once. The specimen sequenced was peripheral blood. These receptors originate from a man in his sixties with active or convalescent COVID-19. CDR3s include the opening cysteine and the closing phenylalanine or tryptophan. The D gene is left open where the match is weak. Clone size, where shown, is once, few, many, or a class for clones that have expanded.

.	TRBV12-3/TRBV12-4	TRBJ1-1	.	CASSFQMNTEAFF	TGTGCCAGCAGTTTTCAGATGAACACTGAAGCTTTCTTT
.	TRBV2	TRBJ2-1	TRBD2	CASSEGTSGKNNEQFF	TGTGCCAGCAGTGAAGGGACTAGCGGGAAGAACAATGAGCAGTTCTTC
few	TRBV5-8	TRBJ1-5	.	CASSFRDQPQHF	TGTGCCAGCAGCTTCCGTGATCAGCCCCAGCATTTT
.	TRBV19	TRBJ1-2	.	CASMLQQGISQGYTF	TGTGCCAGTATGCTCCAACAGGGTATCTCTCAAGGCTACACCTTC
.	TRBV7-6	TRBJ2-1	TRBD2	CASSPAGSSYNEQFF	TGTGCCAGCAGCCCAGCGGGGAGCTCCTACAATGAGCAGTTCTTC
.	TRBV14	TRBJ1-1	.	CASSLTPGSRAFF	TGTGCCAGCAGCCTTACTCCGGGATCTCGGGCTTTCTTT
.	TRBV5-1	TRBJ1-1	TRBD1	CASRQGARTEAFF	TGCGCCAGCAGACAGGGGGCAAGGACTGAAGCTTTCTTT
.	TRBV7-9	TRBJ2-2	TRBD2	CASRANSGRAPNTGELFF	TGTGCCAGCAGGGCCAATAGCGGGAGGGCCCCTAACACCGGGGAGCTGTTTTTT
.	TRBV6-5	TRBJ2-5	TRBD1	CASRRDSQETQYF	TGTGCCAGCAGGAGGGACAGCCAAGAGACCCAGTACTTC
.	TRBV6-5	TRBJ2-3	TRBD1	CASITGQGTDTQYF	TGTGCCAGCATTACCGGACAGGGCACAGATACGCAGTATTTT
once	TRBV11-2	TRBJ2-1	.	CASSPRDNPYNEQFF	TGTGCCAGCAGCCCCCGGGACAACCCCTACAATGAGCAGTTCTTC
.	TRBV24-1	TRBJ2-1	TRBD2	CATSDSGTINEQFF	TGTGCCACCAGTGACTCCGGGACTATCAATGAGCAGTTCTTC
once	TRBV5-1	TRBJ1-4	.	CASSLGPGGEKLFF	TGCGCCAGCAGCTTGGGCCCGGGTGGAGAAAAACTGTTTTTT
.	TRBV6-5	TRBJ1-5	TRBD1	CASIRDRGNQPQHF	TGTGCCAGCATCCGGGACAGGGGCAATCAGCCCCAGCATTTT
.	TRBV6-2/TRBV6-3	TRBJ1-1	.	CASSYGPGQGKGGTEAFF	TGTGCCAGCAGTTACGGCCCCGGCCAGGGGAAAGGCGGCACTGAAGCTTTCTTT
.	TRBV11-2	TRBJ2-1	.	CASRRTSPGNEQFF	TGTGCCAGCCGACGGACTTCCCCGGGGAATGAGCAGTTCTTC
once	TRBV7-9	TRBJ1-5	TRBD1	CASSLTGSVGQPQHF	TGTGCCAGCAGCTTGACAGGGAGTGTCGGTCAGCCCCAGCATTTT
once	TRBV19	TRBJ2-5	TRBD1	CASRDRVETQYF	TGTGCCAGTAGGGACAGGGTAGAGACCCAGTACTTC
.	TRBV6-5	TRBJ1-3	.	CASSRGGPGNTIYF	TGTGCCAGCAGCCGGGGGGGCCCTGGAAACACCATATATTTT
.	TRBV9	TRBJ2-1	.	CASSVAGEAAAAYNEQFF	TGTGCCAGCAGCGTAGCGGGGGAAGCGGCCGCGGCCTACAATGAGCAGTTCTTC
.	TRBV2	TRBJ1-2	.	CASSAGASSNYGYTF	TGTGCCAGCAGTGCAGGGGCATCCTCTAACTATGGCTACACCTTC
.	TRBV11-2	TRBJ2-1	.	CASATPRRAIEQFF	TGTGCCAGCGCGACCCCGCGGCGCGCGATTGAGCAGTTCTTC
.	TRBV11-2	TRBJ2-7	.	CASSLRSWGVTYEQYF	TGTGCCAGCAGCTTAAGATCATGGGGGGTGACCTACGAGCAGTACTTC
.	TRBV27	TRBJ2-2	.	CASRRRGGSGELFF	TGTGCCAGCAGACGACGAGGGGGTTCCGGGGAGCTGTTTTTT
.	TRBV5-8	TRBJ2-2	TRBD2	CASSLTSGSNVVTGELFF	TGTGCCAGCAGCCTAACTAGCGGGAGTAATGTCGTTACCGGGGAGCTGTTTTTT
.	TRBV4-1	TRBJ2-3	TRBD2	CASSPVAGFTDTQYF	TGCGCCAGCAGCCCTGTAGCGGGTTTCACAGATACGCAGTATTTT
.	TRBV21-1	TRBJ1-3	.	CASSNGDSEQLAGNTIYF	TGTGCCAGCAGCAACGGGGACAGTGAACAACTTGCCGGAAACACCATATATTTT
.	TRBV29-1	TRBJ1-1	.	CSATSNTEAFF	TGCAGCGCTACATCGAACACTGAAGCTTTCTTT
.	TRBV15	TRBJ2-7	.	CATSRAFGKREYEQYF	TGTGCCACCAGCAGAGCGTTTGGGAAAAGGGAGTACGAGCAGTACTTC
.	TRBV29-1	TRBJ1-2	.	CSVEPQGTNYGYTF	TGCAGCGTTGAACCACAGGGAACTAACTATGGCTACACCTTC
.	TRBV5-4	TRBJ2-1	.	CASSLAVGAYNEQFF	TGTGCCAGCAGCTTGGCAGTCGGGGCCTACAATGAGCAGTTCTTC
few	TRBV7-8	TRBJ1-5	.	CASSADRNQPQHF	TGTGCCAGCAGCGCCGACAGAAATCAGCCCCAGCATTTT
.	TRBV10-3	TRBJ1-5	TRBD1	CAAGQGNNQPQHF	TGTGCCGCCGGACAGGGGAACAATCAGCCCCAGCATTTT
.	TRBV5-1	TRBJ1-4	TRBD1	CASSWGGQANEKLFF	TGCGCCAGCAGTTGGGGGGGACAGGCTAATGAAAAACTGTTTTTT
.	TRBV28	TRBJ1-1	.	CASSPGAGVVGTEAFF	TGTGCCAGCAGCCCCGGGGCAGGGGTAGTGGGCACTGAAGCTTTCTTT
few	TRBV20-1	TRBJ1-4	.	CSVSGQNGQFGKKLFF	TGCAGTGTTAGTGGCCAGAATGGACAGTTTGGAAAAAAACTGTTTTTT
.	TRBV28	TRBJ1-1	TRBD1	CASSFQTGANTEAFF	TGTGCCAGCAGTTTTCAGACAGGGGCGAACACTGAAGCTTTCTTT
few	TRBV7-6	TRBJ2-1	.	CASSLDARSSNSNEQFF	TGTGCCAGCAGCTTAGACGCTAGGTCCTCTAATTCCAATGAGCAGTTCTTC
once	TRBV5-6	TRBJ2-7	.	CASSLGFAVYGQYF	TGTGCCAGCAGCTTGGGTTTCGCCGTTTACGGGCAGTACTTC
.	TRBV7-2	TRBJ2-7	TRBD2	CASSLGGGPEQYF	TGTGCCAGCAGCTTAGGGGGGGGTCCCGAGCAGTACTTC
.	TRBV7-9	TRBJ1-4	TRBD1	CASSQGQGGEKLFF	TGTGCCAGCAGTCAGGGACAGGGGGGTGAAAAACTGTTTTTT
many	TRBV5-5	TRBJ1-1	.	CASSLWGEGTSGAFF	TGTGCCAGCAGCTTGTGGGGGGAAGGAACATCCGGAGCTTTCTTT
.	TRBV6-6	TRBJ2-7	TRBD2	CATNPGLEYEQYF	TGTGCCACCAACCCGGGACTAGAGTACGAGCAGTACTTC
.	TRBV29-1	TRBJ1-1	TRBD1	CSVRTGGGTEAFF	TGCAGCGTCAGGACAGGGGGCGGCACTGAAGCTTTCTTT
.	TRBV5-1	TRBJ2-5	TRBD2	CASSSAIAGAETQYF	TGCGCCAGCAGCTCCGCAATAGCGGGAGCGGAGACCCAGTACTTC
.	TRBV11-2	TRBJ1-3	.	CASSSEHSEWNTIYF	TGTGCCAGCAGCTCCGAGCACAGTGAGTGGAACACCATATATTTT
.	TRBV3-1/TRBV3-2	TRBJ1-4	.	CASSAMTGNEKLFF	TGTGCCAGCAGCGCCATGACGGGAAATGAAAAACTGTTTTTT
.	TRBV7-8	TRBJ1-1	.	CASSYLQGPTEAFF	TGTGCCAGCAGTTACCTACAGGGTCCCACTGAAGCTTTCTTT
few	TRBV6-5	TRBJ1-2	TRBD1	CASTLGQGNGYTF	TGTGCCAGCACCTTGGGACAGGGGAATGGCTACACCTTC
.	TRBV19	TRBJ2-7	TRBD2	CASSIQGLADEQYF	TGTGCCAGTAGTATTCAGGGACTAGCGGACGAGCAGTACTTC
.	TRBV29-1	TRBJ2-7	TRBD2	CSVLVSGGSYRGEQYF	TGCAGCGTTTTAGTGTCGGGCGGGAGTTACCGGGGCGAGCAGTACTTC
.	TRBV5-4	TRBJ2-3	.	CASSLEGGADTQYF	TGTGCCAGCAGCTTGGAAGGAGGTGCAGATACGCAGTATTTT
few	TRBV3-1/TRBV3-2	TRBJ2-3	TRBD1	CASSQWTGGGPDTQYF	TGTGCCAGCAGCCAATGGACAGGGGGAGGCCCAGATACGCAGTATTTT